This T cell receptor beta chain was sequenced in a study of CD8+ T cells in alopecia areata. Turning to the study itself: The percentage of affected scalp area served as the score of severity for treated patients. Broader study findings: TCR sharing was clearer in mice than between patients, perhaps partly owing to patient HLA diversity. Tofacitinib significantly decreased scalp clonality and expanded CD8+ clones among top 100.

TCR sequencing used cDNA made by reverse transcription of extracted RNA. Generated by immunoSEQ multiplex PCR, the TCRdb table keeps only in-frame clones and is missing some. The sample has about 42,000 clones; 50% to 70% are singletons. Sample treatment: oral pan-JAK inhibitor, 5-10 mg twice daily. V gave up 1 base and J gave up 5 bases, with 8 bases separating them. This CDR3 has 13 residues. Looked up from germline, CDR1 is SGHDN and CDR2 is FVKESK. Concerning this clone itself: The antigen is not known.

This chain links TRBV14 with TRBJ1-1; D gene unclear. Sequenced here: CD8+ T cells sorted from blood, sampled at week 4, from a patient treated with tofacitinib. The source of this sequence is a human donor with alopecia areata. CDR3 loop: CASSQVLWTEAFF. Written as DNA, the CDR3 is TGTGCCAGCAGCCAAGTGCTATGGACTGAAGCTTTCTTT.